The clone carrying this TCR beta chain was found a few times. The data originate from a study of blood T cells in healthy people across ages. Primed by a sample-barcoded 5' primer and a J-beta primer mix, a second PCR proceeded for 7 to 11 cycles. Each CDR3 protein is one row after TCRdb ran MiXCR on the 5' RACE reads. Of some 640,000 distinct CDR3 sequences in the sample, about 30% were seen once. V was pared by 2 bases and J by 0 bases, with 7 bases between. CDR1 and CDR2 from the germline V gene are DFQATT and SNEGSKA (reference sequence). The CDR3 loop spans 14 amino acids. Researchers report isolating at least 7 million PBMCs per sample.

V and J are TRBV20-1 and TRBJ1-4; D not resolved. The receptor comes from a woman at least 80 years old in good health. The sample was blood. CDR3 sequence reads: CSARFGTTNEKLFF. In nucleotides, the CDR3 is TGCAGTGCTAGATTCGGTACAACTAATGAAAAACTGTTTTTT.